This T cell receptor (beta chain) was captured by sequencing in a study of cytomegalovirus exposure and HLA in healthy donors. With respect to this clone: Its antigen is not known.

The PCR had 60 Vbeta and 13 Jbeta primers. TCRdb keeps only in-frame clones here, not all; method: immunoSEQ multiplex PCR. The sample consists of 100,000 to 150,000 clones, about 72% of them appearing once. The germline CDR1 and CDR2 sequences are MDHEN and SYDVKM. The CDR3 consists of 16 residues. The J segment lost 3 bases and the V segment lost 2 bases, leaving 5 bases of the junction unmatched. Study-wide results and limits: Per a prior analysis, the majority of TCR beta V segments were productive roughly 87% or roughly 30% of the time. Association of a missense DCLRE1C variant with TCR beta V- and J-gene trimming was reported in a later analysis.

The source material was PBMCs. This rearrangement joins TRBV28 to TRBJ1-5, with TRBD1 identical over 9 bases. The TCR sequence derives from a man aged 50 to 59 in good health and CMV-seropositive. CDR3 in DNA: TGTGCCAGCAGTTTAGGGGGGACAGGGCTCAATCAGCCCCAGCATTTT. It specifies CASSLGGTGLNQPQHF.